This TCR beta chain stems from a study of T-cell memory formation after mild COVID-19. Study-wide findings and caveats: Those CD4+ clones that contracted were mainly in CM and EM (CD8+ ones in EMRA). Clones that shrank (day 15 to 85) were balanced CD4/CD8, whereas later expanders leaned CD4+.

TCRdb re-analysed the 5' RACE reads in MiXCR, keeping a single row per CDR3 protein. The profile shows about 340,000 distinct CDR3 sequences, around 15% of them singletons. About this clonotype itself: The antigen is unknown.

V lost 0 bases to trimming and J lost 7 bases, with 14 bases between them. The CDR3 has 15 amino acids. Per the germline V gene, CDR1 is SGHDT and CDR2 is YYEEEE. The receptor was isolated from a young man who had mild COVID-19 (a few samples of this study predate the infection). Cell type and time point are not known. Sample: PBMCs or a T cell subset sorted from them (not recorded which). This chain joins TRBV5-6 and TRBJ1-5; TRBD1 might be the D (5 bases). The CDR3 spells CASSLGAGGGQPQHF. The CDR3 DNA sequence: TGTGCCAGCAGCTTGGGTGCGGGGGGAGGCCAGCCCCAGCATTTT.